These T cell receptor beta chains were read from a single sample in a study of memory CD4+ T cells and cytomegalovirus serostatus. Profiling relied on immunoSEQ multiplex PCR, and the TCRdb table lists in-frame clones only, not all of them. The sample has about 43,000 clones, around 74% seen once. Input material: memory CD4+ T cells from blood. The receptors here all came from an adult in good health and CMV-seronegative. CDR3s include the opening cysteine and the closing phenylalanine or tryptophan. A D gene is named only where the DNA matches it firmly. Not every row has a clone size; where given, it reads once, few, many or a size class.

TRBJ2-7	NA	TRBV19	NA	CASSIGTGQQYF	TGTGCCAGTAGTATAGGTACCGGCCAGCAGTACTTC
TRBJ2-2	NA	TRBV5-4	NA	CASSLGRDMSRELFF	TGTGCCAGCAGCTTGGGCAGGGACATGTCTAGGGAGCTGTTTTTT
TRBJ2-3	TRBD1	TRBV5-1	few	CASSLADRDTDTQYF	TGCGCCAGCAGCTTGGCCGACAGGGACACAGATACGCAGTATTTT
TRBJ2-5	TRBD1	TRBV27	NA	CASSLSPGTGQETQYF	TGTGCCAGCAGTTTAAGTCCCGGGACAGGGCAAGAGACCCAGTACTTC
TRBJ1-4	NA	TRBV18	NA	CASSPEDLATNEKLFF	TGTGCCAGCTCACCGGAGGACTTGGCAACTAATGAAAAACTGTTTTTT
TRBJ1-1	NA	TRBV7-6	NA	CASSLGLGGLNTEAFF	TGTGCCAGCAGCTTGGGCTTGGGGGGATTGAACACTGAAGCTTTCTTT
TRBJ1-1	TRBD1	TRBV29-1	few	CSPDRANTEAFF	TGCAGCCCCGACAGGGCGAACACTGAAGCTTTCTTT
TRBJ2-3	TRBD1	TRBV7-2	NA	CASSWGQGNTQYF	TGTGCCAGCAGCTGGGGACAGGGGAATACGCAGTATTTT
TRBJ2-3	TRBD2	TRBV9	few	CASSVATSGGAGDTQYF	TGTGCCAGCAGCGTAGCGACTAGCGGGGGGGCAGGAGATACGCAGTATTTT
TRBJ2-3	NA	TRBV7-9	once	CASSILPSGADTQYF	TGTGCCAGCAGCATTCTACCTTCCGGGGCAGATACGCAGTATTTT
TRBJ2-7	TRBD1	TRBV7-9	few	CASSLGKEGQGILFGEQYF	TGTGCCAGCAGCTTAGGGAAGGAGGGACAGGGGATCTTATTTGGCGAGCAGTACTTC
TRBJ1-6	TRBD1	TRBV2	NA	CASKGQGTSPLHF	TGTGCCAGCAAAGGACAGGGGACTTCACCCCTCCACTTT
TRBJ1-5	NA	TRBV27	NA	CASSLGGDGNQPQHF	TGTGCCAGCAGTTTAGGCGGGGACGGCAATCAGCCCCAGCATTTT
TRBJ2-7	TRBD2	TRBV2	NA	CASRPLAGGSYEQYF	TGTGCCAGCAGGCCTCTAGCGGGGGGGTCCTACGAGCAGTACTTC
TRBJ2-7	TRBD1	TRBV7-2	once	CASSRIQGYEQYF	TGTGCCAGCAGTCGGATACAGGGGTACGAGCAGTACTTC
TRBJ1-2	NA	TRBV7-9	once	CASSLLTDSNYGYTF	TGTGCCAGCAGCTTATTAACAGATTCTAACTATGGCTACACCTTC
TRBJ1-1	NA	TRBV4-1	NA	CASSLTLPGNTEAFF	TGCGCCAGCAGCCTCACCCTCCCGGGGAACACTGAAGCTTTCTTT
TRBJ1-2	NA	TRBV25-1	NA	CASAPRGGNGYTF	TGTGCCAGCGCCCCCCGGGGGGGGAATGGCTACACCTTC
TRBJ2-5	TRBD1	TRBV2	NA	CASSSGTGKETQYF	TGTGCCAGCAGTTCCGGGACAGGAAAAGAGACCCAGTACTTC
TRBJ2-2	NA	TRBV11-3	NA	CASSLGGNTGELFF	TGTGCCAGCAGCTTAGGAGGGAACACCGGGGAGCTGTTTTTT
TRBJ1-5	NA	TRBV2	NA	CASSEKGGVSNQPQHF	TGTGCCAGCAGTGAAAAAGGGGGGGTTAGCAATCAGCCCCAGCATTTT
TRBJ1-2	TRBD1	TRBV6-4	NA	CASSQDRGGLNYGYTF	TGTGCCAGCAGCCAGGACAGGGGAGGTTTGAACTATGGCTACACCTTC
TRBJ2-7	NA	TRBV5-4	once	CASSLTGRGQSSYEQYF	TGTGCCAGCAGCTTGACGGGGCGGGGGCAGAGCTCCTACGAGCAGTACTTC
TRBJ1-2	NA	TRBV19	NA	CASSIERGHYGYTF	TGTGCCAGTAGTATAGAAAGGGGTCACTATGGCTACACCTTC
TRBJ2-3	NA	TRBV10-3	NA	CAIRGGDRVRTDTQYF	TGTGCCATCAGGGGGGGCGACAGGGTTCGCACAGATACGCAGTATTTT
TRBJ1-2	NA	TRBV14	NA	CASSLGHGNYGYTF	TGTGCCAGCAGCCTCGGGCATGGGAACTATGGCTACACCTTC
TRBJ2-2	NA	TRBV13	NA	CASSSRIGAANTGELFF	TGTGCCAGCAGCTCAAGGATAGGGGCCGCGAACACCGGGGAGCTGTTTTTT
TRBJ2-6	TRBD1	TRBV6-6	NA	CASSTLQGAGANVLTF	TGTGCCAGCAGTACACTCCAGGGGGCTGGGGCCAACGTCCTGACTTTC
TRBJ1-5	NA	TRBV6-5	NA	CASSYSTDINQPQHF	TGTGCCAGCAGTTACTCGACAGACATCAATCAGCCCCAGCATTTT
TRBJ1-5	NA	TRBV2	NA	CVSSEPGAQHF	TGTGTCAGCAGTGAACCGGGGGCCCAGCATTTT
TRBJ1-2	NA	TRBV5-6	NA	CASSLNAINYGYTF	TGTGCCAGCAGCTTGAATGCCATCAACTATGGCTACACCTTC
TRBJ1-5	TRBD1	TRBV4-1	NA	CASSLSTGASNQPQHF	TGCGCCAGCAGCCTCTCGACAGGGGCTAGCAATCAGCCCCAGCATTTT
TRBJ1-2	TRBD1	TRBV4-2	NA	CASSQDKTGFGGYTF	TGTGCCAGCAGCCAAGATAAGACAGGGTTTGGTGGCTACACCTTC
TRBJ2-7	TRBD2	TRBV4-2	NA	CASSQAASGGPIGIREQYF	TGTGCCAGCAGCCAAGCAGCTAGCGGGGGGCCCATCGGCATACGCGAGCAGTACTTC
TRBJ2-1	TRBD2	TRBV9	NA	CASSVVGTSGGEQFF	TGTGCCAGCAGCGTAGTGGGGACTAGCGGGGGAGAGCAGTTCTTC
TRBJ1-4	NA	TRBV19	NA	CASSIGQLTTNEKLFF	TGTGCCAGTAGTATAGGACAACTTACAACTAATGAAAAACTGTTTTTT
TRBJ2-3	NA	TRBV18	NA	CASSPFDSGQDTQYF	TGTGCCAGCTCACCATTTGACTCAGGTCAAGATACGCAGTATTTT
TRBJ2-2	NA	TRBV6-5	NA	CASSYDVTGELFF	TGTGCCAGCAGTTACGACGTTACCGGGGAGCTGTTTTTT
TRBJ1-1	NA	TRBV5-8	NA	CASSPSGLNTEAFF	TGTGCCAGCAGCCCTTCGGGGCTGAACACTGAAGCTTTCTTT
TRBJ1-2	TRBD1	TRBV7-2	NA	CASSLAFYRGHNYGYTF	TGTGCCAGCAGCTTAGCCTTCTACAGGGGCCACAACTATGGCTACACCTTC
TRBJ1-2	NA	TRBV15	NA	CATSRAPIISNYGYTF	TGTGCCACCAGCAGGGCCCCTATAATCTCTAACTATGGCTACACCTTC
TRBJ2-5	NA	TRBV30	NA	CACRVNSVGETQYF	TGTGCCTGCAGAGTAAATAGCGTAGGGGAGACCCAGTACTTC
TRBJ1-2	NA	TRBV7-8	few	CASSLAQQGSYGYTF	TGTGCCAGCAGCTTAGCGCAACAGGGTAGCTATGGCTACACCTTC
TRBJ2-1	TRBD2	TRBV10-3	NA	CAISSGGRTSGESSYNEQFF	TGTGCCATCTCTAGTGGGGGGCGGACTAGCGGGGAAAGCTCCTACAATGAGCAGTTCTTC
TRBJ2-3	TRBD2	TRBV7-3	once	CASSLTFSGGVDTQYF	TGTGCCAGCAGCTTAACGTTCAGCGGGGGGGTTGATACGCAGTATTTT
TRBJ1-1	NA	TRBV11-2	NA	CASSLGTVNTEAFF	TGTGCCAGCAGCTTAGGCACAGTGAACACTGAAGCTTTCTTT
TRBJ1-6	TRBD1	TRBV9	NA	CASSPNRDSGWAPLHF	TGTGCCAGCAGCCCGAACAGGGACAGTGGTTGGGCACCCCTCCACTTT
TRBJ2-2	NA	TRBV7-2	NA	CASSSNTGELFF	TGTGCCAGCAGCTCGAACACCGGGGAGCTGTTTTTT
TRBJ2-7	NA	TRBV10-3	once	CAIYYCGNKTEASYEQYF	TGTGCCATCTATTATTGTGGTAACAAAACGGAGGCCTCCTACGAGCAGTACTTC
TRBJ1-6	NA	TRBV6-5	NA	CASRRGSNSPLHF	TGTGCCAGCAGGCGGGGCTCCAATTCACCCCTCCACTTT